The 30 T cell receptor beta chains listed next were all sequenced from one sample in a study of shared T cell receptors in the human thymus. Assay: immunoSEQ multiplex PCR; the TCRdb copy retains only in-frame clones and omits some. Here the sample spans about 500,000 clones, more than 75% being singletons. The data also belong to a second study, concerning human thymus T cells.

Material: thymocytes. All receptors derive from a boy under three years old with a congenital heart defect.

The chain recombines TRBV4-1 with TRBJ2-5, with TRBD2 identical over 11 bases. The junction had 7 bases not matched to a gene; V was cut back by 3 bases and J by 4 bases. The germline V gene encodes CDR1 MGHRA and CDR2 YSYEKL. This CDR3 has 16 residues. The CDR3 loop is CASSHELAGVSETQYF. The CDR3 region has the DNA TGCGCCAGCAGCCATGAACTAGCGGGAGTTTCAGAGACCCAGTACTTC.

The chain recombines TRBV5-4 with TRBJ2-3; TRBD2 is a possible D gene (5 bases). The CDR3 totals 15 residues. Between the trimmed V and J ends, which lost 2 bases and 0 bases, there was a span of 10 bases. Germline lookup yields CDR1 SGHNT and CDR2 YYREEE (reference sequence). The CDR3 spells CASSLTRASTDTQYF. The CDR3 DNA reads TGTGCCAGCAGCTTAACTAGAGCTAGCACAGATACGCAGTATTTT. The full variable domain, its missing parts supplied by reference TRBV5-4 and TRBJ2-3, is ETGVTQSPTHLIKTRGQQVTLRCSSQSGHNTVSWYQQALGQGPQFIFQYYREEENGRGNFPPRFSGLQFPNYSSELNVNALELDDSALYLCASSLTRASTDTQYFGPGTRLTVL.

This sequence joins TRBV25-1 and TRBJ2-1, with TRBD2 as a possible D gene (7 bases). V lost 2 bases and J 7 bases, leaving 24 bases between the germline ends. Germline CDR1 is MGHDK and CDR2 is SYGVNS. CDR3 length: 18 residues. The CDR3 sequence is CASSERRGSGTYGNEQFF. CDR3 bases: TGTGCCAGCAGTGAAAGGAGGGGGAGCGGGACTTACGGGAATGAGCAGTTCTTC.

The chain is built from TRBV28 and TRBJ1-5, with 8 bases matching TRBD1. J was trimmed by 9 bases and V by 4 bases; bases with no gene match: 17. Germline V gene data show CDR1 as MDHEN and CDR2 as SYDVKM. This CDR3 spans 17 amino acids. In DNA, the CDR3 is TGTGCCAGCAGTTCTCATCTCGCGGGACAGGCCTTAGTGCCCCAGCATTTT. This sequence encodes CASSSHLAGQALVPQHF.

V usage is TRBV7-2 and J usage is TRBJ2-2, with 14 bases lining up with TRBD2. Losses at the gene ends were 5 bases for V and 8 bases for J; bases not matched to a gene: 13. The CDR3 runs to 18 residues. Germline loops: CDR1 SGHTA, CDR2 FQGNSA. The DNA of the CDR3 is TGTGCCAGCAGCCTCGGACTAGCGGGAGGCTCCCGGAGGGGGGAGCTGTTTTTT. Translation gives CASSLGLAGGSRRGELFF.

The chain couples TRBV15 to TRBJ2-1, with a weak D call TRBD2 (5 bases). CDR1 LNHNV and CDR2 YYDKDF come from the germline V gene (reference sequence). This CDR3 has 16 amino acids. V was trimmed by 1 base and J by 2 bases, leaving 12 bases between them. In DNA form, the CDR3 reads TGTGCCACCAGCAGAGCGCCTAGCCCGACCTACAATGAGCAGTTCTTC. Its protein product is CATSRAPSPTYNEQFF. Filled out from reference TRBV15 and TRBJ2-1, the complete variable domain reads DAMVIQNPRYQVTQFGKPVTLSCSQTLNHNVMYWYQQKSSQAPKLLFHYYDKDFNNEADTPDNFQSRRPNTSFCFLDIRSPGLGDTAMYLCATSRAPSPTYNEQFFGPGTRLTVL.

A word on this clone: A read error may account for a junction end that differs from germline. The CDR3: CASSQRPGRGENIQHF. In nucleotides, the CDR3 is TGCGCCAGCAGCCAAAGGCCAGGGCGTGGGGAAAACATTCAGCACTTC. The chain employs TRBV4-3 and TRBJ2-4; tentatively, D is TRBD1 (5 bases). This CDR3 is 16 amino acids long. CDR1 LGHNA and CDR2 YSLEER come from the germline V gene.

The V gene is TRBV28, the J gene TRBJ2-3; D is unclear. Per the germline V gene, CDR1 is MDHEN and CDR2 is SYDVKM. Deletions cut 6 bases from V and 0 bases from J, with 25 bases between. The CDR3 runs 19 residues. The CDR3 loop reads CASSHPAAIPPHSTDTQYF. CDR3 bases: TGTGCCAGCAGCCATCCGGCGGCGATTCCCCCCCATAGCACAGATACGCAGTATTTT.

The chain joins TRBV30 to TRBJ2-7; tentatively, D is TRBD1 (6 bases). The V gene lost 5 bases and the J gene lost 6 bases, with 23 bases spanning the gap. CDR1 is GTSNPN, CDR2 SVGIG, per germline (reference sequence). The CDR3 has 15 amino acids. DNA for the CDR3: TGTGCCTGGGGCCGGGGCCAACAGGGTAGCTCCGAGCAGTACTTC. Amino acids: CAWGRGQQGSSEQYF.

This clone was seen a few times. The V call is TRBV27, the J call TRBJ1-5; 7 bases are shared with TRBD1. J lost 6 bases, V lost 9 bases, and 5 bases had no gene match. The CDR3 totals 12 residues. Germline loops: CDR1 MNHEY, CDR2 SMNVEV (reference sequence). CDR3 residues: CASSTGVQPQHF. DNA for the CDR3: TGTGCCAGTTCCACAGGGGTTCAGCCCCAGCATTTT.

This chain links TRBV12-1 with TRBJ2-7; the table gives TRBD2 as D, unverified against the DNA. TRBV12-1 has pseudogene status. This CDR3 has 16 residues. The DNA of the CDR3 is TGTGCCAGCAGCCCCCTCCGGGACAGGCTAGCGGGGGAGCAGTACTTC. The encoded protein is CASSPLRDRLAGEQYF.

The rearrangement joins TRBV28 to TRBJ2-5, with 9 bases fitting TRBD2. CDR1 is MDHEN and CDR2 is SYDVKM in the germline V gene. V gave up 7 bases and J gave up 1 base; unmatched junction bases: 4. The CDR3 is made up of 14 amino acids. CDR3 DNA: TGTGCCAGCACGGCGGGAGGGCTCCAAGAGACCCAGTACTTC. This encodes CASTAGGLQETQYF.

V usage is TRBV10-3 and J usage is TRBJ2-3, with a possible D match to TRBD1 (6 bases). Germline values: CDR1 ENHRY, CDR2 SYGVKD. V was pared by 6 bases and J by 5 bases, with 15 bases between. The CDR3 covers 14 residues. This CDR3 reads CAIRTGPWGDTQYF. CDR3 DNA sequence: TGTGCCATCAGAACAGGGCCATGGGGAGATACGCAGTATTTT.

This clone was observed a handful of times. The chain employs TRBV2 and TRBJ2-1; 7 positions match TRBD2. CDR3 length: 14 residues. The V and J ends lost 3 bases and 5 bases, in that order; junction bases with no gene match: 4. Germline lookup yields CDR1 SNHLY and CDR2 FYNNEI. The CDR3 coding sequence is TGTGCCAGCAGTGAGAAGACTAGCCACAATGAGCAGTTCTTC. Protein: CASSEKTSHNEQFF.

This sequence joins TRBV5-6 and TRBJ1-2, with 9 bases aligning to TRBD1. Trimming at V came to 2 bases and at J to 2 bases, leaving 10 bases not matched to a gene. CDR1 is SGHDT and CDR2 is YYEEEE in the germline V gene. The CDR3 is 17 amino acids. The CDR3, as DNA: TGTGCCAGCAGCTTCCGGGACAGGGATGGCCCAAACTATGGCTACACCTTC. Its protein is CASSFRDRDGPNYGYTF. The full variable domain, in which reference TRBV5-6 and TRBJ1-2 provide the parts outside the CDR3, is DAGVTQSPTHLIKTRGQQVTLRCSPKSGHDTVSWYQQALGQGPQFIFQYYEEEERQRGNFPDRFSGHQFPNYSSELNVNALLLGDSALYLCASSFRDRDGPNYGYTFGSGTRLTVV.

This chain links TRBV12-2 with TRBJ2-7; the D call TRBD2 from the table was never checked on the DNA. TRBV12-2 is described as a pseudogene. There are 15 residues in the CDR3. The CDR3 DNA sequence: TGTGCAAGTCGCTTATCTTGGAGGATCTCCTACGAGCAGTACTTC. Translating gives CASRLSWRISYEQYF.

This clone was seen more than once but under ten times. The chain employs TRBV5-5 and TRBJ2-7; D possibly corresponds to TRBD2 (6 bases). The CDR3 is made up of 16 amino acids. Trimming took 0 bases from V and 5 from J, leaving 18 bases between them. The germline gives CDR1 SGHKS, CDR2 YYEKEE (reference sequence). The CDR3 protein is CASSLGDLALNHEQYF. In nucleotides, the CDR3 is TGTGCCAGCAGCTTGGGGGATCTAGCGTTAAACCACGAGCAGTACTTC.

This chain connects TRBV5-1 to TRBJ2-5; 7 nucleotides line up with TRBD2. The CDR3 has 17 amino acids. V dropped 4 bases and J dropped 4; count of bases not matched to a gene: 16. Germline loops: CDR1 SGHRS, CDR2 YFSETQ. CDR3 amino acids: CASSVKSGFTGGETQYF. CDR3 nucleotides: TGCGCCAGCAGCGTGAAAAGCGGGTTCACGGGGGGAGAGACCCAGTACTTC. The variable domain in full, with the rest retrieved from reference TRBV5-1 and TRBJ2-5, is KAGVTQTPRYLIKTRGQQVTLSCSPISGHRSVSWYQQTPGQGLQFLFEYFSETQRNKGNFPGRFSGRQFSNSRSEMNVSTLELGDSALYLCASSVKSGFTGGETQYFGPGTRLLVL.

The chain employs TRBV15 and TRBJ2-1; 11 bases align to TRBD2. There are 19 residues in the CDR3. From germline, CDR1 is LNHNV and CDR2 YYDKDF (reference sequence). V lost 1 base to trimming and J lost 1 base; unmatched junction nucleotides: 9. CDR3 in DNA: TGTGCCACCAGCAGAGTTAGGGTGACTAGCGGGGTGTCCTACAATGAGCAGTTCTTC. Protein: CATSRVRVTSGVSYNEQFF. The full variable domain, completed using reference TRBV15 and TRBJ2-1, is DAMVIQNPRYQVTQFGKPVTLSCSQTLNHNVMYWYQQKSSQAPKLLFHYYDKDFNNEADTPDNFQSRRPNTSFCFLDIRSPGLGDTAMYLCATSRVRVTSGVSYNEQFFGPGTRLTVL.

In nucleotides, the CDR3 is TGCGCCAGCAGCTCCCCGATGGACAGGGGGCCCCAAGAGACCCAGTACTTC. Translated, it gives CASSSPMDRGPQETQYF. The chain joins TRBV5-1 to TRBJ2-5; 11 bases match TRBD1. Germline V gene lookup returns CDR1 SGHRS and CDR2 YFSETQ. The V segment lost 3 bases and the J segment 1 base; nucleotides outside the gene matches: 8. The CDR3 has 17 residues.

The chain is built from TRBV7-9 and TRBJ2-7; TRBD1 aligns across 8 bases. After removal of 5 bases from V and 3 bases from J, the junction contained 9 bases not matched to a gene. CDR3 length equals 15 residues. Germline-derived CDR1 and CDR2 are SEHNR and FQNEAQ (reference sequence). The CDR3 coding sequence is TGTGCCAGCAGCCCTCCGGGACAGGCCTTCTACGAGCAGTACTTC. Translation: CASSPPGQAFYEQYF.

This rearrangement joins TRBV7-9 to TRBJ2-5; 11 bases map to TRBD2. CDR3 length equals 16 residues. The junction had 9 bases not matched to a gene; V was cut back by 5 bases and J by 4 bases. Germline lookup yields CDR1 SEHNR and CDR2 FQNEAQ (reference sequence). CDR3 coding DNA: TGTGCCAGCAGCCGAGCGGGTAGCGGGAGGGGAGAGACCCAGTACTTC. It translates to CASSRAGSGRGETQYF. The full variable domain, rest sourced from reference TRBV7-9 and TRBJ2-5, is DTGVSQNPRHKITKRGQNVTFRCDPISEHNRLYWYRQTLGQGPEFLTYFQNEAQLEKSRLLSDRFSAERPKGSFSTLEIQRTEQGDSAMYLCASSRAGSGRGETQYFGPGTRLLVL.

This clone was seen only a few times. The V gene is TRBV2, the J gene TRBJ2-7, with 8 bases that match TRBD2. The V gene's germline CDR1 is SNHLY and CDR2 FYNNEI. This CDR3 is 13 amino acids long. V shed 6 bases and J 1 base; nucleotides not matched to a gene: 2. The CDR3 bases are TGTGCCAGCAGCCGGGGGGGATCCTACGAGCAGTACTTC. Protein sequence: CASSRGGSYEQYF.

The chain has TRBV11-2 and TRBJ2-1; TRBD2 might be the D (6 bases). Deletions cut 2 bases from V and 2 bases from J, with 10 bases between. There are 15 residues in the CDR3. Germline loops: CDR1 SGHAT, CDR2 FQNNGV. In DNA, the CDR3 is TGTGCCAGCAGCTTATATGGAGGGACCTACAATGAGCAGTTCTTC. This encodes CASSLYGGTYNEQFF.

This chain connects TRBV4-3 to TRBJ2-3; 14 bases line up with TRBD2. Germline CDR1 LGHNA, CDR2 YSLEER. The CDR3 is 19 residues long. The V gene end was trimmed by 3 bases and the J gene end by 3 bases; junction bases not matched to a gene: 11. For the CDR3, the DNA is TGCGCCAGCAGCCACCCCGGGACTAGCGGGAGTCGGGTGACAGATACGCAGTATTTT. Its translation is CASSHPGTSGSRVTDTQYF.

The V and J genes are TRBV12-5 and TRBJ1-1, with D perhaps TRBD1 (5 bases). The CDR3 length is 15 residues. In germline, CDR1 is LGHNT, CDR2 FRNRAP. V lost 5 bases to trimming and J lost 4 bases, with 17 bases between them. CDR3 amino acids: CASGNHQGNPTEAFF. The CDR3 DNA sequence: TGTGCTAGTGGTAACCATCAGGGAAATCCCACTGAAGCTTTCTTT.

The chain employs TRBV5-4 and TRBJ2-5; D remains ambiguous. Germline CDR1 SGHNT, CDR2 YYREEE (reference sequence). The V gene lost 0 bases and the J gene lost 0 bases, with 9 bases spanning the gap. CDR3 length: 15 amino acids. CDR3 sequence (DNA): TGTGCCAGCAGCTTGGTCGCCAGAAACCAAGAGACCCAGTACTTC. As protein: CASSLVARNQETQYF.

The genes are TRBV7-6 and TRBJ2-5, with TRBD2 matching 7 bases. The junction had 8 bases not matched to a gene; V was cut back by 4 bases and J by 3 bases. This CDR3 is built from 15 residues. Germline values: CDR1 SGHVS, CDR2 FNYEAQ. CDR3: CASSSRGAGEETQYF. The CDR3, as DNA: TGTGCCAGCAGCTCCCGAGGGGCGGGAGAAGAGACCCAGTACTTC.

In DNA, the CDR3 is TGTGCCAGCAGGCTGGCCTTGCGGGACGTCCACTACGAGCAGTACTTC. Amino acids: CASRLALRDVHYEQYF. The genes are TRBV6-6 and TRBJ2-7; D might be TRBD2 (6 bases). V dropped 6 bases and J dropped 3 bases, with 21 bases sitting between them. Germline CDR1 MNHNY, CDR2 SVGAGI (reference sequence). This CDR3 region has 16 residues.

V gene TRBV29-1 combines with J gene TRBJ1-1; 7 bases are a match to TRBD1. The CDR3 is 14 amino acids. Germline V gives CDR1 SQVTM, CDR2 ANQGSEA. The V gene end was trimmed by 6 bases and the J gene end by 7 bases; junction bases not matched to a gene: 14. CDR3 coding DNA: TGCAGCGTCGAGGAAACAGGGGCGCAAATTGAAGCTTTCTTT. Translating it yields CSVEETGAQIEAFF.